Below are 8 T cell receptor beta chains sequenced from a single sample in a study of shared clonotypes between healthy human individuals. This table comes from immunoSEQ multiplex PCR, and its TCRdb copy is limited to in-frame clones, with some not included. The sample records about 680,000 clones, 73% being singletons. Material for sequencing was memory CD4+ T cells sorted from blood. Subset reported: CD45RA-negative fraction. The receptors stem from a woman in her 30s in good health.

J is TRBJ2-3 and V is TRBV5-3, with TRBD1 matching over 11 bases. TRBV5-3 falls under the ORF class, with uncertain function. V lost 2 bases and J lost 5; bases outside the gene matches: 7. The CDR3 has 16 residues. In nucleotides, the CDR3 is TGTGCCAGAAGCTTTCCCGGACAGGGGGCTGGAGATACGCAGTATTTT. Amino acids: CARSFPGQGAGDTQYF.

The V and J genes are TRBV7-8 and TRBJ1-6; perhaps TRBD1 as D (6 bases). The CDR3 length is 13 residues. CDR1 is SGHVS, CDR2 FQNEAQ, per germline. The ends were cut back, 4 bases at V and 14 bases at J, with 15 bases in the middle. The CDR3 region is CASSSHRDTALHF. The CDR3 coding sequence is TGTGCCAGCAGCTCTCACCGGGACACTGCCCTCCACTTT.

V gene TRBV2 combines with J gene TRBJ2-1, with D uncertain. The CDR3 runs to 15 residues. Germline V gene data show CDR1 as SNHLY and CDR2 as FYNNEI. V was pared by 6 bases and J by 2 bases, with 14 bases between. Here the CDR3 reads CASSTGPAAYNEQFF. The CDR3 DNA reads as TGTGCCAGCAGCACGGGTCCCGCAGCCTACAATGAGCAGTTCTTC.

The chain is built from TRBV4-1 and TRBJ1-2; perhaps TRBD1 as D (5 bases). V was trimmed by 5 bases and J by 6 bases, leaving 13 bases between them. Germline V CDR1 and CDR2: MGHRA, YSYEKL. This CDR3 has 13 amino acids. CDR3 loop: CASSAQGWDGYTF. DNA for the CDR3: TGCGCCAGCAGCGCTCAGGGCTGGGATGGCTACACCTTC.

The chain links TRBV10-3 to TRBJ1-1; 8 bases line up with TRBD1. This CDR3 region has 16 residues. Germline-derived CDR1 and CDR2 are ENHRY and SYGVKD. Trimming at V came to 2 bases and at J to 8 bases, leaving 13 bases not matched to a gene. The CDR3 sequence: CAISEGQGRGNREAFF. CDR3 coding DNA: TGTGCCATCAGTGAGGGACAGGGCCGGGGGAATCGGGAAGCTTTCTTT.

A few counts support this clone. The rearrangement uses TRBV12-5 and TRBJ1-3; D gene ambiguous. The V and J ends lost 6 bases and 0 bases respectively, with 6 bases between them. The CDR3 is made up of 13 amino acids. Germline CDR1 LGHNT, CDR2 FRNRAP. Here the CDR3 reads CASGHSSGNTIYF. The CDR3 DNA reads TGTGCTAGTGGGCATAGCTCTGGAAACACCATATATTTT.

This clone is a singleton in its sample. The chain joins TRBV5-6 to TRBJ1-5, with D possibly being TRBD1 (5 bases). Trimming took 0 bases from V and 6 from J, leaving 10 bases between them. This CDR3 is 14 amino acids long. From germline, CDR1 is SGHDT and CDR2 YYEEEE. The CDR3: CASSLAGSGQPQHF. The CDR3 DNA follows: TGTGCCAGCAGCTTGGCAGGGTCCGGTCAGCCCCAGCATTTT.

The chain couples TRBV6-6 to TRBJ1-1; 7 positions agree with TRBD1. The CDR3 runs 13 residues. Germline loops: CDR1 MNHNY, CDR2 SVGAGI (reference sequence). V was pared by 7 bases and J by 3 bases, with 5 bases of the junction left unmatched. The CDR3 here is CASTPGQYTEAFF. In nucleotides, the CDR3 is TGTGCCAGCACCCCGGGACAGTACACTGAAGCTTTCTTT.